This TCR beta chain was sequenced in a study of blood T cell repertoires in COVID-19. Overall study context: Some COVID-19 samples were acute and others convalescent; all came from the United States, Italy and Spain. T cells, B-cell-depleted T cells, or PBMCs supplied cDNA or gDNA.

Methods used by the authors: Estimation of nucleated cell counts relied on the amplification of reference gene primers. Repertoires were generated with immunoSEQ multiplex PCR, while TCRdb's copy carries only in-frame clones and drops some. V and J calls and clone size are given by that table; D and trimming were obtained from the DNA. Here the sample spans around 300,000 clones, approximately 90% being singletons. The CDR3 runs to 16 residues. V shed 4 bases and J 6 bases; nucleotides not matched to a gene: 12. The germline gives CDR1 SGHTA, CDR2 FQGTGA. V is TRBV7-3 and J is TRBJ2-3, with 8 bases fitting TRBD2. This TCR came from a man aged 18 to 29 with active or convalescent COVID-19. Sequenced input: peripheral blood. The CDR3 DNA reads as TGTGCCAGCAGCTCCCCGTCTAGCGGGCCCGGGGATACGCAGTATTTT. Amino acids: CASSSPSSGPGDTQYF.